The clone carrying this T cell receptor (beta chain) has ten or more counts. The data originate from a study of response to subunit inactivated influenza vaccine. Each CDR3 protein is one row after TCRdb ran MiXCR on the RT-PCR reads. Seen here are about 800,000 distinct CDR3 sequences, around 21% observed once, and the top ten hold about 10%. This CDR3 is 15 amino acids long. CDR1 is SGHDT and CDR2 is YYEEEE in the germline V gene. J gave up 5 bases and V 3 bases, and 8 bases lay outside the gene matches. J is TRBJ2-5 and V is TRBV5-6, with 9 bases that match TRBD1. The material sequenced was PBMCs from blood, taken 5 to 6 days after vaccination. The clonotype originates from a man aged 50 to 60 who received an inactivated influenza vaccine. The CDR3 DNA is TGTGCCAGCAGCTGGACCGGGACAGGGTCCGAGACCCAGTACTTC. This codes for CASSWTGTGSETQYF. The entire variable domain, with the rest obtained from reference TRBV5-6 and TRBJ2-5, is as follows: DAGVTQSPTHLIKTRGQQVTLRCSPKSGHDTVSWYQQALGQGPQFIFQYYEEEERQRGNFPDRFSGHQFPNYSSELNVNALLLGDSALYLCASSWTGTGSETQYFGPGTRLLVL.